The 5 T cell receptor beta chains below come from one sample, sequenced in a study of blood T cell repertoires in COVID-19. TCRdb's table, derived via immunoSEQ multiplex PCR, lists solely in-frame clones and lacks some. The sample includes some 400,000 clones, roughly 89% of them seen just once. The sample consisted of PBMCs or T cells enriched from blood (not recorded which). These receptors were obtained from a woman younger than 45 who had recovered from COVID-19.

The chain employs TRBV6-2 or TRBV6-3 and TRBJ2-5; D is ambiguous. Germline V gives CDR1 MNHEY, CDR2 SVGEGT. Trimming pared 5 bases from V and 2 bases from J, leaving 6 bases between. This CDR3 is 12 amino acids long. CDR3 nucleotide sequence: TGTGCCAGCAGTACTCGACAAGAGACCCAGTACTTC. Encoded protein: CASSTRQETQYF.

The V gene is TRBV3-1 (or the pseudogene TRBV3-2), the J gene TRBJ2-5; D unresolved. Germline assignment: CDR1 LGHDT and CDR2 YNNKEL (reference sequence). The CDR3 runs to 14 residues. V was pared by 0 bases and J by 5 bases, with 10 bases between. CDR3: CASSQDRRRETQYF. The CDR3 DNA sequence: TGTGCCAGCAGCCAAGATCGACGGCGGGAGACCCAGTACTTC.

The rearrangement joins TRBV15 to TRBJ1-1, with D unresolved. CDR1 and CDR2 (germline): LNHNV, YYDKDF (reference sequence). V was shortened by 4 bases and J by 2 bases, with 17 bases between the two germline ends. The CDR3 is 16 residues long. The CDR3 DNA sequence: TGTGCCACCAGCAACAGTCTGAGGGCAGTAAACACTGAAGCTTTCTTT. This gives the protein CATSNSLRAVNTEAFF.

V is TRBV5-1 and J is TRBJ2-7; TRBD1 agrees at 11 bases. The CDR3 has 15 residues. Germline V CDR1 and CDR2: SGHRS, YFSETQ. J gave up 5 bases and V 4 bases, and 8 bases lay outside the gene matches. The CDR3 loop is CASSGRDRGLNEQYF. CDR3 nucleotides: TGCGCCAGCAGCGGTAGGGACAGGGGGTTAAACGAGCAGTACTTC.

The rearrangement uses TRBV9 and TRBJ1-2; D unclear. The length of the CDR3 is 10 residues. CDR1 and CDR2 (germline): SGDLS, YYNGEE. The V end lost 5 bases, the J end lost 5 bases, and 4 bases lay between the germline ends. The CDR3 sequence: CASRSYGYTF. CDR3 sequence (DNA): TGTGCCAGCAGGTCATATGGCTACACCTTC.